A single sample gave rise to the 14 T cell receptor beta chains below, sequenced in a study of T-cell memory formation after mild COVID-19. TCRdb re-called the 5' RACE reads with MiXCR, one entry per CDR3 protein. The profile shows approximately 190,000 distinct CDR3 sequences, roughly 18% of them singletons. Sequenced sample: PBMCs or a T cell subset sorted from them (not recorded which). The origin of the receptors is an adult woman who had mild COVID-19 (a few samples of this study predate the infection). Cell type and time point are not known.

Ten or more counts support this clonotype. The CDR3 sequence: CASSFSDRPNYGYTF. The DNA for the CDR3 is TGTGCCAGCAGTTTCTCGGACCGCCCTAACTATGGCTACACCTTC. The chain links TRBV12-3 or TRBV12-4 to TRBJ1-2; no clear D gene. This CDR3 is 15 amino acids long. Trimming removed 3 bases at V and 0 bases at J, with 11 bases between.

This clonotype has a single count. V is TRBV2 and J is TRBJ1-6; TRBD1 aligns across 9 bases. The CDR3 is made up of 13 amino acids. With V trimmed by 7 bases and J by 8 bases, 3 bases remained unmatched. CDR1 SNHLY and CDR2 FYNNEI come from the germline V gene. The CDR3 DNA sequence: TGTGCCAGCAAGAGGGACAGGGATTCACCCCTCCACTTT. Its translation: CASKRDRDSPLHF.

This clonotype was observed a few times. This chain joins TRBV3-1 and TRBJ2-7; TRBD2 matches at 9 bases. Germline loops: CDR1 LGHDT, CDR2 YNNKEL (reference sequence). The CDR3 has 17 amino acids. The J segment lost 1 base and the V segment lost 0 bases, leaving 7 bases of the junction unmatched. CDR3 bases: TGTGCCAGCAGCCAAGATATGGCGCTAGCGGGATCCTACGAGCAGTACTTC. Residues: CASSQDMALAGSYEQYF.

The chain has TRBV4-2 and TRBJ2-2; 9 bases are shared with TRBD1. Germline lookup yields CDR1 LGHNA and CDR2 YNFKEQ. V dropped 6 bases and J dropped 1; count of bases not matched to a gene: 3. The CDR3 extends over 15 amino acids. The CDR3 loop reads CASRLGQGNTGELFF. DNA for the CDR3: TGTGCCAGCAGACTGGGACAGGGGAACACCGGGGAGCTGTTTTTT.

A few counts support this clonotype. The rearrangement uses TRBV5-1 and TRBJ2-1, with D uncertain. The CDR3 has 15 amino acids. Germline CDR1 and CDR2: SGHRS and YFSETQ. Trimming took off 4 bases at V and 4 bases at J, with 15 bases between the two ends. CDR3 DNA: TGCGCCAGCAGCCCTAGTTGGTGGGGTTACAATGAGCAGTTCTTC. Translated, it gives CASSPSWWGYNEQFF. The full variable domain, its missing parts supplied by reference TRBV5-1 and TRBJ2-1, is KAGVTQTPRYLIKTRGQQVTLSCSPISGHRSVSWYQQTPGQGLQFLFEYFSETQRNKGNFPGRFSGRQFSNSRSEMNVSTLELGDSALYLCASSPSWWGYNEQFFGPGTRLTVL.

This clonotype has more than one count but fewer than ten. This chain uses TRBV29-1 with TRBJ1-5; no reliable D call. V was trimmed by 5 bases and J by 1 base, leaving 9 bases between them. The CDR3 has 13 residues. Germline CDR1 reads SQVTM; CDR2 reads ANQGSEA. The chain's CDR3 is CSVREGSNQPQHF. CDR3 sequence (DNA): TGCAGCGTTAGGGAAGGGAGCAATCAGCCCCAGCATTTT.

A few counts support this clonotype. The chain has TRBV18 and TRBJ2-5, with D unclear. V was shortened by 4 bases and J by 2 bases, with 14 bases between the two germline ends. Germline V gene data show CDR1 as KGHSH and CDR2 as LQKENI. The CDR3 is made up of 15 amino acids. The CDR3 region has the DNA TGTGCCAGCTCACGTAACACCGGGCCTCAAGAGACCCAGTACTTC. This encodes CASSRNTGPQETQYF.

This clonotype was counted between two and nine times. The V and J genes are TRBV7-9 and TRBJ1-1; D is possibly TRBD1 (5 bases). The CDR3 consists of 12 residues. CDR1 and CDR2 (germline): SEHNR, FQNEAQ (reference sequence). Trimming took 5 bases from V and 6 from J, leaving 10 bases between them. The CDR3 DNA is TGTGCCAGCAGCCCACAGGTAGCTGAAGCTTTCTTT. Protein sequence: CASSPQVAEAFF.

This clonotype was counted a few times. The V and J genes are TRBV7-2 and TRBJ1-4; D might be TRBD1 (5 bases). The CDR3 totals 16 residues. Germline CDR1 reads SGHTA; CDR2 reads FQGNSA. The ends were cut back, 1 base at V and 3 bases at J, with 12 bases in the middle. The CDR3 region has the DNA TGTGCCAGCAGCTTAGTCGCCTTGGGACCTAATGAAAAACTGTTTTTT. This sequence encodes CASSLVALGPNEKLFF.

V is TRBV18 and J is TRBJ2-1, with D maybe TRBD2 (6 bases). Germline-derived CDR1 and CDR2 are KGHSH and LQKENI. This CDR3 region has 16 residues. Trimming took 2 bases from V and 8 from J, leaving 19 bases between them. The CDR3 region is CASSPSRQRVTDEQFF. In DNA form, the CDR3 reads TGTGCCAGCTCACCAAGCCGGCAGCGGGTAACCGATGAGCAGTTCTTC.

CDR3 DNA: TGTGCCAGCAGCCTCGGGGGAGTTACGCAGTATTTT. It encodes CASSLGGVTQYF. The rearrangement uses TRBV7-2 and TRBJ2-3, with D possibly TRBD2 on 6 matching bases. This CDR3 contains 12 residues. The V and J ends lost 5 bases and 8 bases respectively, with 11 bases between them. Germline V gives CDR1 SGHTA, CDR2 FQGNSA.

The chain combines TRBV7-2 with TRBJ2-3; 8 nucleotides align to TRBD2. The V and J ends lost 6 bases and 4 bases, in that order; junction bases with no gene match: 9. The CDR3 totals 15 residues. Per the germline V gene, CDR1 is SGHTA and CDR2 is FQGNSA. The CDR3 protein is CASRPPGGRSDTQYF. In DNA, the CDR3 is TGTGCCAGCAGACCACCTGGCGGGAGGTCAGATACGCAGTATTTT.

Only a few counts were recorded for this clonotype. Written as DNA, the CDR3 is TGTGCCTCAGCTGCGGCGGGTCATAGCAATCAGCCCCAGCATTTT. It is translated as CASAAAGHSNQPQHF. This chain links TRBV12-3 or TRBV12-4 with TRBJ1-5; the D is unclear. Trimming removed 11 bases from V and 0 bases from J, with 17 bases in between. The CDR3 runs 15 residues.

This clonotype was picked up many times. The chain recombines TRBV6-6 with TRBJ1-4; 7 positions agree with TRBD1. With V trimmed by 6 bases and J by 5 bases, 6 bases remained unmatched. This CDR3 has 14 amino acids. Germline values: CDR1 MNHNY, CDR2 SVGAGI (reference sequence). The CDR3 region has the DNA TGTGCCAGCAGGTCCGGGACAGCCAATGAAAAACTGTTTTTT. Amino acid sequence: CASRSGTANEKLFF.